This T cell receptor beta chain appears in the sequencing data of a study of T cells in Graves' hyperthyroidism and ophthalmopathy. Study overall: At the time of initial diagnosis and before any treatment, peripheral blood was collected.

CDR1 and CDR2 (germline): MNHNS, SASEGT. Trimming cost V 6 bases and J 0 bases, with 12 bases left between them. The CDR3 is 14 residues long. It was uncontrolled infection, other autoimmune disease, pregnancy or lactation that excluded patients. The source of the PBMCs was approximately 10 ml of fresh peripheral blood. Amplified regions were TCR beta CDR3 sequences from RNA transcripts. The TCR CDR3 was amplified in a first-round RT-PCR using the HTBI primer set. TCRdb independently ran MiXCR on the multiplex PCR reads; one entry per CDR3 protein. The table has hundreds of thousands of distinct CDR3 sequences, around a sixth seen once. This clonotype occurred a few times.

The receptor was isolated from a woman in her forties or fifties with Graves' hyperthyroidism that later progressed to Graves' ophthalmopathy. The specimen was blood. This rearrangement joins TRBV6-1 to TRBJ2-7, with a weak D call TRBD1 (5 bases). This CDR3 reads CASRAQVNSYEQYF. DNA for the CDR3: TGTGCCAGCAGGGCACAGGTGAACTCCTACGAGCAGTACTTC.